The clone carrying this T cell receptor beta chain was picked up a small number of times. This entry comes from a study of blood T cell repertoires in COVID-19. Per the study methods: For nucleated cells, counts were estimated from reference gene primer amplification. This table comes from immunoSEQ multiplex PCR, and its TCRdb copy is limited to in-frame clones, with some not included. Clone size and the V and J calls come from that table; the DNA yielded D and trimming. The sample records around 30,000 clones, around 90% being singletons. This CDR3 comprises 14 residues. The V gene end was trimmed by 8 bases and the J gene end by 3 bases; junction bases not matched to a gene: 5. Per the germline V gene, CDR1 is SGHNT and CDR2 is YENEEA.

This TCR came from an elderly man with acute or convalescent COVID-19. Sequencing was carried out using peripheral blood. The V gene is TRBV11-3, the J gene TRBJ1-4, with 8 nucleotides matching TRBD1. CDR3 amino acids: CASGIQGANEKLFF. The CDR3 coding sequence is TGTGCCAGCGGCATACAGGGGGCTAATGAAAAACTGTTTTTT.